This note documents a single TCR beta chain sequence. Because it lacks the conserved phenylalanine or tryptophan at the end, this CDR3 is likely a read error. Because the CDR3's place on the DNA is in doubt, the DNA is left out and the CDR3 is given as listed by TCRdb. This was the immunoSEQ v3 assay. Method: immunoSEQ multiplex PCR; TCRdb's copy keeps in-frame clones and lacks some. The sample yields fewer than 20,000 clones, around four fifths seen once. This record belongs to a study of TIL therapy for anti-PD-1-resistant metastatic lung cancer. Noted time point: pre-treatment sample, taken before nivolumab and TIL therapy. Germline V gives CDR1 SGHNT, CDR2 YYREEE (reference sequence). The length of the CDR3 is 9 amino acids, counting both ends.

The receptor's source is a person aged 25 to 85 with non-small cell lung cancer. Sequenced material: blood, taken at baseline. The chain is built from TRBV5-4 and TRBJ1-1; the table's D call TRBD1 went unverified against the DNA. CDR3 sequence reads: CASSLQGIG.